The T cell receptor beta chain described here comes from a study of cytomegalovirus exposure and HLA in healthy donors. Primers for the PCR totalled 60 Vbeta and 13 Jbeta. Sequencing was performed with immunoSEQ multiplex PCR; in TCRdb, only in-frame clones are kept and a portion is missing. The sample includes about 160,000 clones, about 76% of them seen just once. Per the germline V gene, CDR1 is SGHNT and CDR2 is YYREEE (reference sequence). There are 16 residues in the CDR3. Trimming stripped 4 bases from V and 3 bases from J, with 17 bases between. This receptor was identified in a female donor in good health and CMV-seronegative. The sequenced sample was PBMCs. The rearrangement links TRBV5-4 to TRBJ1-5, with D perhaps matching TRBD1 (5 bases). The CDR3 sequence: CASSDRGGGANQPQHF. CDR3 coding DNA: TGTGCCAGCAGCGACCGGGGGGGTGGGGCCAATCAGCCCCAGCATTTT.